The clone carrying this TCR beta chain was observed a few times. The antigen is undetermined. CDR3 size: 15 residues. V was shortened by 1 base and J by 4 bases, with 13 bases between the two germline ends. Germline lookup yields CDR1 LGHDT and CDR2 YNNKEL (reference sequence). Next came a second PCR, run for about 7 to 12 cycles, which used a sample-barcoded 5' primer along with a J-beta primer mix. TCRdb itself ran the 5' RACE reads through MiXCR, one entry per CDR3 protein. The sample consists of about 620,000 distinct CDR3 sequences, 52% of them appearing once. The source of the sample is a study of blood T cells in healthy people across ages. Each sample gave at least 7 million isolated PBMCs. Study-wide results and caveats: It was not known whether donors were CMV positive (a possible confounder of expanded clonotype changes).

This TCR derives from an elderly woman in good health. This chain joins TRBV3-1 and TRBJ1-1; D is possibly TRBD1 (5 bases). The sample consisted of blood. Here the CDR3 DNA reads TGTGCCAGCAGCCAAGCCCAGGGACGGCTCACTGAAGCTTTCTTT. It translates to CASSQAQGRLTEAFF. The full variable domain, rest sourced from reference TRBV3-1 and TRBJ1-1, is DTAVSQTPKYLVTQMGNDKSIKCEQNLGHDTMYWYKQDSKKFLKIMFSYNNKELIINETVPNRFSPKSPDKAHLNLHINSLELGDSAVYFCASSQAQGRLTEAFFGQGTRLTVV.